This T cell receptor (beta chain) comes out of a study of shared T cell receptors in the human thymus. There are 16 residues in the CDR3. V shed 4 bases and J shed 4 bases, with 18 bases lying between them. CDR1 is SGHTS, CDR2 YDEGEE, per germline. Some clones are missing from TCRdb's copy, which holds only in-frame ones; the method was immunoSEQ multiplex PCR. The table has about 710,000 clones, about 87% seen once; the top ten hold about 0.0094%. These data were likewise used in another study, on human thymus T cells. Per that study: Thymus was obtained from resections taken during corrective heart surgery.

Sequenced: thymocytes. This clonotype was sampled from a boy under three years old with a congenital heart defect. V usage is TRBV5-8 and J usage is TRBJ1-5, with D unresolved. CDR3 sequence reads: CASSLEGGPANQPQHF. The CDR3 nucleotides read TGTGCCAGCAGCCTCGAGGGAGGTCCCGCAAATCAGCCCCAGCATTTT.